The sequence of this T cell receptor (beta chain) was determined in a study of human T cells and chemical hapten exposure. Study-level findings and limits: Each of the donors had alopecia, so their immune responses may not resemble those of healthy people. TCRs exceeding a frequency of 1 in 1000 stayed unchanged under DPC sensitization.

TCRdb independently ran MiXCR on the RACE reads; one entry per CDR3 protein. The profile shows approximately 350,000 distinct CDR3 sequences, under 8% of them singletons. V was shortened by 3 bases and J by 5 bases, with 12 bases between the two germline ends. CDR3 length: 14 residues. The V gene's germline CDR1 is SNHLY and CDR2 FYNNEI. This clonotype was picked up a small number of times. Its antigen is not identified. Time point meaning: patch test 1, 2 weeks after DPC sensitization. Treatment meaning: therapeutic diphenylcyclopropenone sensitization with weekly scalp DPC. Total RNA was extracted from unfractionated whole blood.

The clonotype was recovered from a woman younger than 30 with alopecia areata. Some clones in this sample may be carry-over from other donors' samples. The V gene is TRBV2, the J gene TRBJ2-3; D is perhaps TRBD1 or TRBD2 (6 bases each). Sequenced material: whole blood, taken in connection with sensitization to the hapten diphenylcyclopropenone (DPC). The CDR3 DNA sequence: TGTGCCAGCAGTGAGGCACAGGGAGGAGATACGCAGTATTTT. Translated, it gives CASSEAQGGDTQYF.